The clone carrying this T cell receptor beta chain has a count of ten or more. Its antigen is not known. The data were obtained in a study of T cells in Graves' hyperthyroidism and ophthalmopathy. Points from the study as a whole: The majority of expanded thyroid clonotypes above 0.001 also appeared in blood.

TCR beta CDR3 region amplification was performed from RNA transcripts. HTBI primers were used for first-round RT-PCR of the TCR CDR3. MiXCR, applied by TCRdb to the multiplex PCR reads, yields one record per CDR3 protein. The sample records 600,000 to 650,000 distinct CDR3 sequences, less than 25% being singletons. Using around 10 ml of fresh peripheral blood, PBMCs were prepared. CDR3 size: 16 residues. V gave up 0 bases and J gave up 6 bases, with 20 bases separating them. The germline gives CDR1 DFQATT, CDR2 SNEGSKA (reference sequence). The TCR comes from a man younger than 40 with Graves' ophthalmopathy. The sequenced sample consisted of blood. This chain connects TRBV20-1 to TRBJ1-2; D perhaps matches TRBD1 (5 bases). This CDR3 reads CSARDLWGKGAHGYTF. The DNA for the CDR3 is TGCAGTGCTAGAGATCTCTGGGGGAAAGGGGCGCATGGCTACACCTTC.